The 27 T cell receptor beta chains below were found in one sample sequenced in a study of blood T cell repertoires in COVID-19. Generated by immunoSEQ multiplex PCR, the TCRdb table keeps only in-frame clones and is missing some. The sample lists approximately 150,000 clones; 75% to 90% were seen once. Sequenced material: peripheral blood. Receptors were obtained from a woman aged 55-70 years with active COVID-19.

This chain uses TRBV5-8 with TRBJ2-1, with D unclear. Germline CDR1 reads SGHTS; CDR2 reads YDEGEE. The CDR3 covers 11 residues. V lost 6 bases and J 7 bases, leaving 8 bases between the germline ends. CDR3: CASTPENEQFF. CDR3 bases: TGTGCCAGCACCCCCGAGAATGAGCAGTTCTTC.

This sequence joins TRBV24-1 and TRBJ1-1; 8 nucleotides match TRBD1. This CDR3 has 12 amino acids. V shed 4 bases and J 7 bases; nucleotides not matched to a gene: 1. Germline V gene sequence: CDR1 KGHDR, CDR2 SFDVKD. The CDR3 sequence is CATSEGTGEAFF. The DNA for the CDR3 is TGTGCCACCAGTGAGGGGACAGGTGAAGCTTTCTTT.

The rearrangement links TRBV18 to TRBJ2-7, with 11 bases aligning to TRBD1. The trim removed 2 bases at V and 8 bases at J, leaving 8 bases unmatched. Germline loops: CDR1 KGHSH, CDR2 LQKENI. This CDR3 spans 15 amino acids. The CDR3 spells CASSPGTGGSEKQYF. CDR3 nucleotides: TGTGCCAGCTCACCAGGGACAGGGGGTTCGGAAAAGCAGTACTTC. The full variable domain, rest sourced from reference TRBV18 and TRBJ2-7, is NAGVMQNPRHLVRRRGQEARLRCSPMKGHSHVYWYRQLPEEGLKFMVYLQKENIIDESGMPKERFSAEFPKEGPSILRIQQVVRGDSAAYFCASSPGTGGSEKQYFGPGTRLTVT.

Only one count was recorded for this clone. The chain carries TRBV6-2 or TRBV6-3 and TRBJ2-3; TRBD2 matches 15 bases. CDR3 length: 17 residues. Unmatched junction bases numbered 4, after V lost 6 bases and J lost 0 bases. The germline CDR1 and CDR2 sequences are MNHEY and SVGEGT. Here the CDR3 DNA reads TGTGCCAGCAGATACGGACTAGCGGGAGGGAGCACAGATACGCAGTATTTT. It yields the protein CASRYGLAGGSTDTQYF.

The chain employs TRBV19 and TRBJ1-1; no definite D call. The length of the CDR3 is 11 residues. Germline CDR1 LNHDA, CDR2 SQIVND (reference sequence). The V end lost 3 bases, the J end lost 7 bases, and 6 bases lay between the germline ends. The CDR3 sequence is CASSISFEAFF. In nucleotides, the CDR3 is TGTGCCAGTAGTATCTCGTTTGAAGCTTTCTTT.

The chain carries TRBV10-3 and TRBJ1-3; TRBD1 agrees at 11 bases. The germline V gene has CDR1 ENHRY and CDR2 SYGVKD. The junction had 5 bases not matched to a gene; V was cut back by 10 bases and J by 3 bases. The CDR3 length is 14 residues. Here the CDR3 DNA reads TGTGCCACCGGACAGGGGGCGAGTGGAAACACCATATATTTT. It specifies CATGQGASGNTIYF.

The chain recombines TRBV30 with TRBJ1-2; 10 bases line up with TRBD1. Trimming took 5 bases from V and 7 from J; bases not matched to a gene: 4. This CDR3 comprises 12 residues. The germline gives CDR1 GTSNPN, CDR2 SVGIG (reference sequence). The DNA for the CDR3 is TGTGCCTGGGGACAGGGGGAGGTTGGCTACACCTTC. Its protein product is CAWGQGEVGYTF.

The chain combines TRBV5-1 with TRBJ2-3, with D maybe TRBD1 (5 bases). CDR3 size: 18 residues. CDR1 SGHRS and CDR2 YFSETQ come from the germline V gene. The V and J ends lost 0 bases and 0 bases respectively, with 17 bases between them. CDR3 region: CASSLAINGHLSTDTQYF. The CDR3 DNA follows: TGCGCCAGCAGCTTGGCGATTAACGGACACCTTAGCACAGATACGCAGTATTTT.

The rearrangement joins TRBV11-2 to TRBJ1-1, with D perhaps TRBD1 (6 bases). CDR1 is SGHAT, CDR2 FQNNGV, per germline. The CDR3 is made up of 16 amino acids. V lost 1 base and J 4 bases, leaving 16 bases between the germline ends. The CDR3 protein is CASSLARGFRGTEAFF. CDR3 bases: TGTGCCAGCAGCTTAGCCCGCGGTTTCAGGGGCACTGAAGCTTTCTTT.

This clone is a singleton in its sample. This rearrangement joins TRBV6-2 or TRBV6-3 to TRBJ2-5; D is possibly TRBD2 (6 bases). V lost 0 bases to trimming and J lost 5 bases, with 10 bases between them. Germline CDR1 is MNHEY and CDR2 is SVGEGT. The CDR3 is made up of 14 amino acids. Written as DNA, the CDR3 is TGTGCCAGCAGTTACTCGAGAGGGACTGAGACCCAGTACTTC. Translation gives CASSYSRGTETQYF.

The rearrangement joins TRBV10-2 to TRBJ2-7, with 11 nucleotides matching TRBD1. The CDR3 is made up of 14 amino acids. Per germline, CDR1 WSHSY and CDR2 SAAADI. V lost 7 bases and J lost 5; bases outside the gene matches: 7. CDR3 nucleotide sequence: TGCGCCAGCAACACCGGACAGGGGGCGAACGAGCAGTACTTC. It specifies CASNTGQGANEQYF.

The V gene is TRBV6-1, the J gene TRBJ2-7, with 9 bases identical to TRBD1. The J segment lost 11 bases and the V segment lost 3 bases, leaving 8 bases of the junction unmatched. The CDR3 runs 13 residues. Germline assignment: CDR1 MNHNS and CDR2 SASEGT. The CDR3 DNA reads TGTGCCAGCAGTGATGGGACAGGGTTCTTAGAGTACTTC. It specifies CASSDGTGFLEYF.

This clone was recorded once. The chain is built from TRBV7-3 and TRBJ2-1, with 8 bases identical to TRBD2. The ends lost 3 bases at V and 6 bases at J; junction bases unmatched: 7. Looked up from germline, CDR1 is SGHTA and CDR2 is FQGTGA. This CDR3 has 15 residues. The CDR3: CASSFGLASINEQFF. The CDR3 DNA follows: TGTGCCAGCAGCTTCGGACTAGCATCGATCAATGAGCAGTTCTTC. The whole variable domain, filled in from reference TRBV7-3 and TRBJ2-1, reads GAGVSQTPSNKVTEKGKYVELRCDPISGHTALYWYRQSLGQGPEFLIYFQGTGAADDSGLPNDRFFAVRPEGSVSTLKIQRTERGDSAVYLCASSFGLASINEQFFGPGTRLTVL.

The chain links TRBV20-1 to TRBJ2-5; TRBD2 aligns across 11 bases. V trimming: 3 bases; J trimming: 1 base; junction bases outside the gene matches: 13. This CDR3 spans 18 amino acids. Germline-derived CDR1 and CDR2 are DFQATT and SNEGSKA (reference sequence). CDR3 coding DNA: TGCAGTGCTAGTGGGACTAGCGGAAACTCTCTAGTCCAAGAGACCCAGTACTTC. This gives the protein CSASGTSGNSLVQETQYF.

The chain is built from TRBV11-2 and TRBJ2-7, with 10 bases aligning to TRBD2. J lost 5 bases, V lost 4 bases, and 14 bases had no gene match. CDR3 size: 17 residues. Germline V lookup: CDR1 SGHAT, CDR2 FQNNGV. CDR3 nucleotide sequence: TGTGCCAGCAGCTACCATGGGGGGGTAGCGGGAGGTGACGAGCAGTACTTC. Encoded protein: CASSYHGGVAGGDEQYF.

The rearrangement links TRBV4-3 to TRBJ2-3; 8 bases line up with TRBD2. Germline CDR1 reads LGHNA; CDR2 reads YSLEER. The CDR3 has 16 amino acids. Germline trimming cut 4 bases from V and 0 bases from J; bases unmatched to any gene: 6. In DNA form, the CDR3 reads TGCGCCAGCAGCCCCAGAAGACTAGCGAGCACAGATACGCAGTATTTT. This encodes CASSPRRLASTDTQYF.

The chain links TRBV2 to TRBJ2-1; tentative D call: TRBD1 (6 bases). V lost 1 base and J 2 bases, leaving 12 bases between the germline ends. The CDR3 totals 16 residues. CDR1 and CDR2 (germline): SNHLY, FYNNEI. The CDR3 DNA sequence: TGTGCCAGCAGTGAAGGGGGACACCGAGCCTACAATGAGCAGTTCTTC. Translated, it gives CASSEGGHRAYNEQFF.

The chain uses TRBV27 and TRBJ2-1; D is uncertain. This CDR3 is built from 12 residues. Germline CDR1 MNHEY, CDR2 SMNVEV (reference sequence). Between the trimmed V and J ends, which lost 5 bases and 5 bases, there was a span of 7 bases. In DNA, the CDR3 is TGTGCCAGCAGTGCCCAGGACAATGAGCAGTTCTTC. Its protein product is CASSAQDNEQFF.

The chain is built from TRBV28 and TRBJ2-1; a possible D gene is TRBD2 (5 bases). The CDR3 spans 16 residues. Trimming left V 4 bases short and J 1 base short, with 14 bases between. Germline V gene data show CDR1 as MDHEN and CDR2 as SYDVKM. CDR3 in DNA: TGTGCCAGCAGTTCGCCCCGGGATCAGTCCTACAATGAGCAGTTCTTC. Amino acids: CASSSPRDQSYNEQFF.

The gene calls are TRBV25-1 and TRBJ1-2; tentative D call: TRBD1 (5 bases). The length of the CDR3 is 14 residues. Germline V gene sequence: CDR1 MGHDK, CDR2 SYGVNS. V dropped 4 bases and J dropped 5 bases, with 14 bases sitting between them. The CDR3 sequence is CASSAPQTGYGYTF. The CDR3 DNA reads as TGTGCCAGCAGTGCCCCTCAAACAGGTTATGGCTACACCTTC.

This clone was detected only once. This chain links TRBV5-4 with TRBJ2-1; 8 nucleotides agree with TRBD1. Trimming removed 4 bases from V and 2 bases from J; junction bases left unmatched: 5. The germline V gene has CDR1 SGHNT and CDR2 YYREEE (reference sequence). The CDR3 runs to 15 residues. The DNA for the CDR3 is TGTGCCAGCAGCCGAGGACAGGGCCCCTACAATGAGCAGTTCTTC. This codes for CASSRGQGPYNEQFF.

The chain joins TRBV7-2 to TRBJ2-7; 9 bases map to TRBD1. The J segment lost 6 bases and the V segment lost 4 bases, leaving 4 bases of the junction unmatched. Per the germline V gene, CDR1 is SGHTA and CDR2 is FQGNSA. This CDR3 has 13 amino acids. This CDR3 is CASSYRTGVEQYF. The CDR3 DNA reads as TGTGCCAGCAGCTACCGGACAGGGGTCGAGCAGTACTTC.

The chain uses TRBV13 and TRBJ2-5; D possibly corresponds to TRBD2 (6 bases). The CDR3 loop spans 15 amino acids. CDR1 and CDR2 (germline): PRHDT, FYEKMQ (reference sequence). V dropped 3 bases and J dropped 3 bases, with 14 bases sitting between them. In DNA form, the CDR3 reads TGTGCCAGCAGCTTCCCGGGACTCACAAAAGAGACCCAGTACTTC. This sequence encodes CASSFPGLTKETQYF.

The chain carries TRBV6-1 and TRBJ2-1, with TRBD2 matching 7 bases. With V trimmed by 4 bases and J by 9 bases, 15 bases remained unmatched. The CDR3 is made up of 16 amino acids. Germline V lookup: CDR1 MNHNS, CDR2 SASEGT. The CDR3 DNA sequence: TGTGCCAGCAGTGTCGGGCCTGCGGCGGGAGTCTTTGAGCAGTTCTTC. Encoded protein: CASSVGPAAGVFEQFF.

The rearrangement links TRBV5-8 to TRBJ1-4; possibly TRBD1 for D (6 bases). V was trimmed by 4 bases and J by 1 base, leaving 14 bases between them. The CDR3 has 16 amino acids. CDR1 is SGHTS, CDR2 YDEGEE, per germline. The DNA of the CDR3 is TGTGCCAGCAGCCCAGAGACAGGCATAACTAATGAAAAACTGTTTTTT. Translated: CASSPETGITNEKLFF.

A few counts support this clone. This chain uses TRBV18 with TRBJ1-1; no clear D. Trimming cost V 2 bases and J 1 base, with 8 bases left between them. Germline V gene data show CDR1 as KGHSH and CDR2 as LQKENI. The CDR3 contains 14 residues. CDR3 nucleotides: TGTGCCAGCTCACCAGCGCCGGGGAACACTGAAGCTTTCTTT. The encoded protein is CASSPAPGNTEAFF.

The chain is built from TRBV6-1 and TRBJ1-2; TRBD1 matches 9 bases. Germline V CDR1 and CDR2: MNHNS, SASEGT. The CDR3 contains 15 residues. V gave up 3 bases and J gave up 4 bases; unmatched junction bases: 6. DNA for the CDR3: TGTGCCAGCAGTGACGGACAGGGGACGGGCTATGGCTACACCTTC. It yields the protein CASSDGQGTGYGYTF.